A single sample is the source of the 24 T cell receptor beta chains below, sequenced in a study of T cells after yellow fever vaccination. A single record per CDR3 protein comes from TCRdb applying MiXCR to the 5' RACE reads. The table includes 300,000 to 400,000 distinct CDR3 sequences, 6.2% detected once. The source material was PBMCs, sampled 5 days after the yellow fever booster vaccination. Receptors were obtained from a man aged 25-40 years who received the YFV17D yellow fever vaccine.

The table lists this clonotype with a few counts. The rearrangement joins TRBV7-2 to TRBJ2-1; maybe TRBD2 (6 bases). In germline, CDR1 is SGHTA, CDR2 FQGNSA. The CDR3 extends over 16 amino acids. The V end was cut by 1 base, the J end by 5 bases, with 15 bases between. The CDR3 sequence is CASSLGAGLVDNEQFF. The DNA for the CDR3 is TGTGCCAGCAGCTTAGGGGCGGGGCTTGTCGACAATGAGCAGTTCTTC.

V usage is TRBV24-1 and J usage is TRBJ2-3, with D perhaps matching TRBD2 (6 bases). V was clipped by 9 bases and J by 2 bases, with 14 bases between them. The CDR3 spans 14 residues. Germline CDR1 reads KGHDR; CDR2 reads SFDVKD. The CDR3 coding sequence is TGTGCCACCGCGCGGGGCGGATTCACAGATACGCAGTATTTT. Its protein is CATARGGFTDTQYF.

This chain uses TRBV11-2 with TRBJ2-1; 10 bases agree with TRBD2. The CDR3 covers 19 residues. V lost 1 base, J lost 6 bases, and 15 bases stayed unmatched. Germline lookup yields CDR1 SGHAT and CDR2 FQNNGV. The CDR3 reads CASSLVTSGAPRGVNEQFF. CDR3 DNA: TGTGCCAGCAGCTTAGTAACTAGCGGGGCCCCAAGGGGTGTCAATGAGCAGTTCTTC.

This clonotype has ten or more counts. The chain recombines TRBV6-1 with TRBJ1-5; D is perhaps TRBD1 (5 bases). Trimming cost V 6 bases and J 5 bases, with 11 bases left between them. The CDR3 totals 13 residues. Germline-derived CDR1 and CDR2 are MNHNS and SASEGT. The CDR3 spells CASSPGGDQPQHF. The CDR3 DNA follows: TGTGCCAGCAGCCCCGGGGGAGATCAGCCCCAGCATTTT.

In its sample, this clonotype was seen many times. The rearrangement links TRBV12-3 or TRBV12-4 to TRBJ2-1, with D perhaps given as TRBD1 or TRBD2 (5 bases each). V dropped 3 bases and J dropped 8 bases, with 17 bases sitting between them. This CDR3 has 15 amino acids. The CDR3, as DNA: TGTGCCAGCAGTTTCGGCACTAGGGGAATGGATGAGCAGTTCTTC. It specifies CASSFGTRGMDEQFF.

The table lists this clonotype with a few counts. The CDR3 loop reads CSARGPTSGRIYEQYF. The CDR3 nucleotides read TGCAGTGCCAGGGGGCCTACTAGCGGGAGAATTTACGAGCAGTACTTC. The J gene is TRBJ2-7, the V gene TRBV20-1; TRBD2 agrees at 11 bases. Germline V gene sequence: CDR1 DFQATT, CDR2 SNEGSKA (reference sequence). V dropped 6 bases and J dropped 4; count of bases not matched to a gene: 14. This CDR3 contains 16 residues.

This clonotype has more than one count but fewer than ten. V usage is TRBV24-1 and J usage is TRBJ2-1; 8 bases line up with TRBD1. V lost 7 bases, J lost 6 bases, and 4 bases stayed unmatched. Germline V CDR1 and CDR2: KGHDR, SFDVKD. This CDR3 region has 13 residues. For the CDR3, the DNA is TGTGCCACCAGCAGGGACAGGTCCAATGAGCAGTTCTTC. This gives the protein CATSRDRSNEQFF.

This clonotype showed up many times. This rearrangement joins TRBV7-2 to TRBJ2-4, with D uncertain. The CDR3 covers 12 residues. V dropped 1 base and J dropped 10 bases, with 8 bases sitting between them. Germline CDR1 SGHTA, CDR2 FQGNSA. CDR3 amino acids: CASSLDYGIQYF. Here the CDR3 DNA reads TGTGCCAGCAGCTTAGATTACGGTATTCAGTACTTC.

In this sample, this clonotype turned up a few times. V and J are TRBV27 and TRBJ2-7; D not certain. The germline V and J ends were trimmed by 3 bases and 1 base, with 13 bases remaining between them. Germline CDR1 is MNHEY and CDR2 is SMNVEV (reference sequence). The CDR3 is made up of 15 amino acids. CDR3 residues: CASSFRDHPSYEQYF. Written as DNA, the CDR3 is TGTGCCAGCAGTTTTCGAGACCATCCTTCCTACGAGCAGTACTTC.

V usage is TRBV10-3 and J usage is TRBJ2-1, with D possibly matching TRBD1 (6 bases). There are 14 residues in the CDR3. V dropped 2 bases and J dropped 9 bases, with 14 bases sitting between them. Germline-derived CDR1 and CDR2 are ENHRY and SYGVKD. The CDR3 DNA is TGTGCCATCAGTGAGGGGGGCCCCTCTGGTGAGCAGTTCTTC. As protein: CAISEGGPSGEQFF.

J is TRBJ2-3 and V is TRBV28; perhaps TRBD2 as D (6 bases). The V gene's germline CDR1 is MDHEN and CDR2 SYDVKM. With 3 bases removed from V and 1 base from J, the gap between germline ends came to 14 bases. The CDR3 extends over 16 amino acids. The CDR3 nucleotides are TGTGCCAGCAGTTTCCCCGCGGGAAGACGCACAGATACGCAGTATTTT. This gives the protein CASSFPAGRRTDTQYF.

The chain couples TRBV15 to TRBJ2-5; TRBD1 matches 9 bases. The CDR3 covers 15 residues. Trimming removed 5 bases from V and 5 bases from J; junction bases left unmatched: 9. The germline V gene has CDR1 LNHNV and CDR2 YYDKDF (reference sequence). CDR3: CATSARQGVMETQYF. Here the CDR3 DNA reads TGTGCCACCAGCGCCCGACAGGGGGTCATGGAGACCCAGTACTTC. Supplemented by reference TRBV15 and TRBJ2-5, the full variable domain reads DAMVIQNPRYQVTQFGKPVTLSCSQTLNHNVMYWYQQKSSQAPKLLFHYYDKDFNNEADTPDNFQSRRPNTSFCFLDIRSPGLGDTAMYLCATSARQGVMETQYFGPGTRLLVL.

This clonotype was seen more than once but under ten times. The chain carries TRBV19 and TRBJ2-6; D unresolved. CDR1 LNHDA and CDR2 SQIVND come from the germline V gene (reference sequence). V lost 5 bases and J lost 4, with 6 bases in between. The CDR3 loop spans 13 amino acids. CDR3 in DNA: TGTGCCAGTAGTCCCCGAGGGGCCAACGTCCTGACTTTC. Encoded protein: CASSPRGANVLTF.

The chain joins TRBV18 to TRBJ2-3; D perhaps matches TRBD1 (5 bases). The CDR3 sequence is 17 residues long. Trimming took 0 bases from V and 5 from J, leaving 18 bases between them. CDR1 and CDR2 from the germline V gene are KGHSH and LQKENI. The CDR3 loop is CASSPPFSSKRGDTQYF. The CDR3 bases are TGTGCCAGCTCACCACCGTTTAGCTCCAAAAGGGGAGATACGCAGTATTTT.

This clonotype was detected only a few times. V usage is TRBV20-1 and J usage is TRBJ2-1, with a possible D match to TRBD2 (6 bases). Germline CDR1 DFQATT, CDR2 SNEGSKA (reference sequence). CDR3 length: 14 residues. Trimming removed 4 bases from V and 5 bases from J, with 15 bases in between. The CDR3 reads CSATGLALHNEQFF. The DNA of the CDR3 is TGCAGTGCTACGGGGCTAGCGCTTCACAATGAGCAGTTCTTC.

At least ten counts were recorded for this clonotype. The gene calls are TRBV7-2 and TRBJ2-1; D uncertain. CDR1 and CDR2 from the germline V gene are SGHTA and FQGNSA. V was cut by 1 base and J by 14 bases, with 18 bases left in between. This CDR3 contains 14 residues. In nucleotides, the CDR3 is TGTGCCAGCAGCTTAGTGGCTAACAAGTTAGGTGAGTTCTTC. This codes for CASSLVANKLGEFF. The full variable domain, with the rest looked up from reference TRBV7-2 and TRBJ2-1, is GAGVSQSPSNKVTEKGKDVELRCDPISGHTALYWYRQSLGQGLEFLIYFQGNSAPDKSGLPSDRFSAERTGGSVSTLTIQRTQQEDSAVYLCASSLVANKLGEFFGPGTRLTVL.

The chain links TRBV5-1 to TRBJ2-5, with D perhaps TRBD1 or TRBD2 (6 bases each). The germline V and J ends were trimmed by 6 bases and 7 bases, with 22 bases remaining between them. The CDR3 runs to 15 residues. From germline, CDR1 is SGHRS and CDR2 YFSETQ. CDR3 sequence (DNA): TGCGCCAGCACCACTCAAAGGGGGGAAATGGCGACCCAGTACTTC. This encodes CASTTQRGEMATQYF. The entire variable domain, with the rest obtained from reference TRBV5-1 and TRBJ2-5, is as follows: KAGVTQTPRYLIKTRGQQVTLSCSPISGHRSVSWYQQTPGQGLQFLFEYFSETQRNKGNFPGRFSGRQFSNSRSEMNVSTLELGDSALYLCASTTQRGEMATQYFGPGTRLLVL.

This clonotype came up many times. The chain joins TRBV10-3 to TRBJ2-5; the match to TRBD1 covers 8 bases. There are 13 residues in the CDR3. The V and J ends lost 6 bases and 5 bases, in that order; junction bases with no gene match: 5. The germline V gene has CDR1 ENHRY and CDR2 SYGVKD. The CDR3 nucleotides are TGTGCCATCAGGGACAGGGCTTCGGAGACCCAGTACTTC. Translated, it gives CAIRDRASETQYF.

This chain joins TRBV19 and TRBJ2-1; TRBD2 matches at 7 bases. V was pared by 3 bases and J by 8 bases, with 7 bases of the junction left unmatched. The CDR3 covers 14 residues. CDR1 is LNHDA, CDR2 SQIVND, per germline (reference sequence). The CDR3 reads CASSMRDYIHEQFF. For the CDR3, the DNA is TGTGCCAGTAGTATGAGGGACTATATACATGAGCAGTTCTTC.

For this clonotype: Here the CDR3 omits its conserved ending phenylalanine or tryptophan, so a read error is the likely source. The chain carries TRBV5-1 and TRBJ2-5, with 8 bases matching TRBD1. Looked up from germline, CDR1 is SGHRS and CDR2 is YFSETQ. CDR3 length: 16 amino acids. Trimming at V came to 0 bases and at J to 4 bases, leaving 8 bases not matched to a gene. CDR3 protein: CASSLGGPGGGETQYL. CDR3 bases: TGCGCCAGCAGCTTGGGGGGCCCAGGGGGCGGAGAGACCCAGTACCTC.

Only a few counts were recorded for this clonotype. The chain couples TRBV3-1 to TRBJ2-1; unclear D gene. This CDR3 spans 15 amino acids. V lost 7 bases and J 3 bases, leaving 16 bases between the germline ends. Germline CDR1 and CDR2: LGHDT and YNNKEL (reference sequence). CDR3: CASTHSGVSYNEQFF. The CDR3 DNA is TGTGCCAGCACCCATTCGGGTGTAAGCTACAATGAGCAGTTCTTC.

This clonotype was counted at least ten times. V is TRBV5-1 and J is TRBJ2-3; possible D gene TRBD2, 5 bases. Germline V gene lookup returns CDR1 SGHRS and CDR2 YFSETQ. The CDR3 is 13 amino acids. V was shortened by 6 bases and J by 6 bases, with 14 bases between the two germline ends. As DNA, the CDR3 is TGCGCCAGCAAATCACCACCGGGGGATACGCAGTATTTT. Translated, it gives CASKSPPGDTQYF.

CDR3 nucleotides: TGTGCCAGCAGCGGAGCGGGAGGGCCTCGGGCCAAAAACATTCAGTACTTC. Translated: CASSGAGGPRAKNIQYF. This sequence joins TRBV5-4 and TRBJ2-4; 10 nucleotides line up with TRBD2. The V gene end was trimmed by 4 bases and the J gene end by 1 base; junction bases not matched to a gene: 8. This CDR3 region has 17 residues. The germline CDR1 and CDR2 sequences are SGHNT and YYREEE (reference sequence).

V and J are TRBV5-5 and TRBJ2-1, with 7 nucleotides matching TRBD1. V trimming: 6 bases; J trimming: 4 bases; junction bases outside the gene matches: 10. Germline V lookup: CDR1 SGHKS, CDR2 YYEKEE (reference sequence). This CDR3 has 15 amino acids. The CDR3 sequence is CASTPLRDRYNEQFF. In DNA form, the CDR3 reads TGTGCCAGCACCCCCCTGAGGGACAGATACAATGAGCAGTTCTTC. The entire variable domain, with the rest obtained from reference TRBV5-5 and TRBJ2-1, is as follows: DAGVTQSPTHLIKTRGQQVTLRCSPISGHKSVSWYQQVLGQGPQFIFQYYEKEERGRGNFPDRFSARQFPNYSSELNVNALLLGDSALYLCASTPLRDRYNEQFFGPGTRLTVL.